One sample yielded the 16 T cell receptor beta chains listed below, sequenced in a study of shared clonotypes between healthy human individuals. Method: immunoSEQ multiplex PCR; TCRdb's copy keeps in-frame clones and lacks some. The sample has approximately 480,000 clones, about 75% seen once. The sequenced sample was PBMCs. The receptors were gathered from a woman aged 40 to 55 in good health. Some clones in this sample may be carry-over from other donors' samples.

V usage is TRBV5-4 and J usage is TRBJ2-1; D is tentatively TRBD1 or TRBD2 (5 bases each). V was clipped by 0 bases and J by 3 bases, with 10 bases between them. The CDR3 runs 15 residues. Germline CDR1 is SGHNT and CDR2 is YYREEE (reference sequence). The CDR3: CASSLEGPHYNEQFF. The CDR3 DNA reads TGTGCCAGCAGCTTGGAGGGACCCCACTACAATGAGCAGTTCTTC.

This chain uses TRBV6-6 with TRBJ1-4; D gene unclear. The CDR3 runs to 16 residues. V was cut by 4 bases and J by 5 bases, with 17 bases left in between. Germline CDR1 MNHNY, CDR2 SVGAGI (reference sequence). CDR3 sequence reads: CASSSYRTVENEKLFF. Written as DNA, the CDR3 is TGTGCCAGCAGTTCCTATAGAACCGTTGAAAATGAAAAACTGTTTTTT.

The DNA of the CDR3 is TGCGCCAGCAGCTTGGGACTAGCGGGAGGGTTCCCCGCGGAGACCCAGTACTTC. It codes for CASSLGLAGGFPAETQYF. The V call is TRBV5-1, the J call TRBJ2-5; 14 bases map to TRBD2. The V and J ends lost 0 bases and 5 bases, in that order; junction bases with no gene match: 9. Germline V lookup: CDR1 SGHRS, CDR2 YFSETQ. The CDR3 covers 18 residues.

This clone was seen just once. The CDR3 region is CASSPLAGASGELFF. In DNA, the CDR3 is TGTGCCAGCAGCCCATTAGCGGGAGCATCCGGGGAGCTGTTTTTT. This sequence joins TRBV7-8 and TRBJ2-2, with 9 bases that match TRBD2. Germline values: CDR1 SGHVS, CDR2 FQNEAQ. V gave up 5 bases and J gave up 6 bases; unmatched junction bases: 7. The CDR3 has 15 amino acids.

The genes are TRBV28 and TRBJ2-6; 10 bases map to TRBD1. Germline CDR1 is MDHEN and CDR2 is SYDVKM. The CDR3 has 18 amino acids. Trimming removed 6 bases from V and 0 bases from J; junction bases left unmatched: 8. CDR3 nucleotides: TGTGCCAGCAGAGGGGACAGGGGCTTACTCTCTGGGGCCAACGTCCTGACTTTC. This sequence encodes CASRGDRGLLSGANVLTF.

This chain connects TRBV2 to TRBJ2-3, with TRBD2 matching 13 bases. Germline V gene lookup returns CDR1 SNHLY and CDR2 FYNNEI. J was trimmed by 5 bases and V by 1 base; bases with no gene match: 6. There are 17 residues in the CDR3. CDR3 loop: CASSEGGLAGAKDTQYF. The CDR3 DNA is TGTGCCAGCAGTGAAGGTGGACTAGCGGGAGCAAAAGATACGCAGTATTTT.

The chain has TRBV2 and TRBJ2-7; tentative D call: TRBD1 (7 bases). The germline V gene has CDR1 SNHLY and CDR2 FYNNEI. Trimming took off 4 bases at V and 0 bases at J, with 13 bases between the two ends. The CDR3 spans 15 residues. As DNA, the CDR3 is TGTGCCAGCAGTGGGGCAGGGGGGCCCTCCTACGAGCAGTACTTC. Amino acid sequence: CASSGAGGPSYEQYF.

This clone came up many times. The chain links TRBV20-1 to TRBJ2-5; D ambiguous. The V and J ends lost 6 bases and 4 bases respectively, with 9 bases between them. The germline V gene encodes CDR1 DFQATT and CDR2 SNEGSKA (reference sequence). CDR3 length: 11 residues. CDR3 DNA: TGCAGTGCCGCCTCGCGAGAGACCCAGTACTTC. Encoded protein: CSAASRETQYF.

This clone was detected only once. The chain has TRBV7-8 and TRBJ1-5, with D hard to call. The ends were cut back, 2 bases at V and 2 bases at J, with 10 bases in the middle. The CDR3 extends over 15 amino acids. Germline V gene data show CDR1 as SGHVS and CDR2 as FQNEAQ. DNA of the CDR3: TGTGCCAGCAGCTTAAAAGCCATGGGCAATCAGCCCCAGCATTTT. Residues: CASSLKAMGNQPQHF.

This clone was recorded a few times. The genes are TRBV30 and TRBJ1-4; D possibly corresponds to TRBD1 (5 bases). Between the trimmed V and J ends, which lost 0 bases and 4 bases, there was a span of 9 bases. The length of the CDR3 is 14 residues. Germline CDR1 is GTSNPN and CDR2 is SVGIG (reference sequence). The CDR3 here is CAWSVQGVNEKLFF. For the CDR3, the DNA is TGTGCCTGGAGTGTGCAGGGTGTTAATGAAAAACTGTTTTTT.

The gene calls are TRBV5-4 and TRBJ2-2, with TRBD2 matching 7 bases. V shed 2 bases and J 3 bases; nucleotides not matched to a gene: 7. Germline CDR1 SGHNT, CDR2 YYREEE (reference sequence). The CDR3 is 16 residues long. The CDR3 region has the DNA TGTGCCAGCAGCTTCGGAGGGAGGGCCTACACCGGGGAGCTGTTTTTT. It codes for CASSFGGRAYTGELFF.

With respect to this clone: Since a much larger clone is just one base distant, this may be a read error. Other nucleotide sequences from this sample produce the same CDR3. V and J are TRBV6-5 and TRBJ1-2, with unresolved D. V lost 0 bases, J lost 5 bases, and 4 bases lay in between. The CDR3 runs to 12 residues. Per the germline V gene, CDR1 is MNHEY and CDR2 is SVGAGI. DNA of the CDR3: TGTGCCAGCAGTTACTCTGGGTATGGCTACACCTTC. It codes for CASSYSGYGYTF.

This chain joins TRBV19 and TRBJ1-5; weak D call: TRBD1 (5 bases). Trimming pared 6 bases from V and 2 bases from J, leaving 14 bases between. In germline, CDR1 is LNHDA, CDR2 SQIVND (reference sequence). The CDR3 consists of 15 residues. CDR3 amino acids: CASSPRGVGNQPQHF. The CDR3 DNA sequence: TGTGCCAGTAGCCCAAGGGGTGTCGGCAATCAGCCCCAGCATTTT.

This clone appeared a few times. This chain joins TRBV7-9 and TRBJ2-7; D remains ambiguous. CDR3 length: 14 amino acids. With 1 base removed from V and 0 bases from J, the gap between germline ends came to 7 bases. CDR1 is SEHNR and CDR2 is FQNEAQ in the germline V gene (reference sequence). The CDR3: CASSLVGYSYEQYF. The CDR3 bases are TGTGCCAGCAGCTTAGTAGGCTACTCCTACGAGCAGTACTTC.

This clone was picked up one time. This sequence joins TRBV5-1 and TRBJ1-5; a possible D gene is TRBD1 (6 bases). The germline CDR1 and CDR2 sequences are SGHRS and YFSETQ. CDR3 length: 16 amino acids. V shed 0 bases and J shed 5 bases, with 15 bases lying between them. The CDR3 sequence: CASSLVGPAGDQPQHF. Written as DNA, the CDR3 is TGCGCCAGCAGCTTGGTTGGACCCGCAGGGGATCAGCCCCAGCATTTT.

This chain joins TRBV4-3 and TRBJ2-2; 7 bases map to TRBD1. The CDR3 consists of 14 residues. Germline CDR1 reads LGHNA; CDR2 reads YSLEER. The V segment lost 4 bases and the J segment 3 bases; nucleotides outside the gene matches: 2. The DNA of the CDR3 is TGCGCCAGCAGCCGGGACAGCTACACCGGGGAGCTGTTTTTT. Amino acids: CASSRDSYTGELFF.